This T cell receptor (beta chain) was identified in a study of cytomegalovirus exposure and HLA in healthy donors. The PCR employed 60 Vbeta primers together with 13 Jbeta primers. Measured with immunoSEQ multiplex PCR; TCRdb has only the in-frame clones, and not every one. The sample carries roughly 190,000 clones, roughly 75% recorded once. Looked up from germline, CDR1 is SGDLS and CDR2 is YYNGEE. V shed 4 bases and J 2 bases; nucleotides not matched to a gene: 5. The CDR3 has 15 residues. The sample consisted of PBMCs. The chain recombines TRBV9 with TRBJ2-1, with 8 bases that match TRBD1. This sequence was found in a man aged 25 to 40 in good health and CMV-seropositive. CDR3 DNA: TGTGCCAGCAGCCAGGGGACAGGCGCCTACAATGAGCAGTTCTTC. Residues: CASSQGTGAYNEQFF.